The next 11 T cell receptor beta chains were all read from a single sample in a study of OX40 agonist ivuxolimab in advanced cancers. Sequenced by immunoSEQ multiplex PCR; TCRdb stores in-frame clones only, minus some. The sample has 85,000 to 100,000 clones; approximately 93% are singletons. The sequences come from CD4+ or CD8+ T cells sorted from blood, collected in a trial of the OX40 agonist ivuxolimab. All receptors come from an adult with an advanced solid tumor such as melanoma, head and neck, liver or kidney cancer.

This clone came up once. The chain uses TRBV6-6 and TRBJ2-3; maybe TRBD2 (6 bases). The germline gives CDR1 MNHNY, CDR2 SVGAGI (reference sequence). This CDR3 spans 16 amino acids. The V and J ends lost 2 bases and 0 bases respectively, with 12 bases between them. Here the CDR3 reads CASSYRTGESTDTQYF. Written as DNA, the CDR3 is TGTGCCAGCAGTTACAGAACGGGGGAAAGCACAGATACGCAGTATTTT.

The chain couples TRBV20-1 to TRBJ2-7; D not certain. This CDR3 comprises 11 residues. V was pared by 6 bases and J by 0 bases, with 6 bases between. Germline CDR1 DFQATT, CDR2 SNEGSKA (reference sequence). The CDR3 bases are TGCAGTGCCGCGAGCTCCTACGAGCAGTACTTC. Residues: CSAASSYEQYF.

The table lists this clone with a few counts. The chain carries TRBV27 and TRBJ2-7, with D perhaps matching TRBD2 (6 bases). Trimming took off 7 bases at V and 3 bases at J, with 13 bases between the two ends. This CDR3 has 13 amino acids. Germline V CDR1 and CDR2: MNHEY, SMNVEV (reference sequence). This chain's CDR3 is CASIMGGRYEQYV. The CDR3 nucleotides read TGTGCCAGCATCATGGGGGGACGCTACGAGCAGTACGTC.

The chain links TRBV5-5 to TRBJ2-1; weak D call: TRBD1 (6 bases). V was shortened by 2 bases and J by 5 bases, with 11 bases between the two germline ends. Germline V lookup: CDR1 SGHKS, CDR2 YYEKEE (reference sequence). The CDR3 extends over 14 amino acids. The CDR3 loop is CASSLQGRNNEQFF. Here the CDR3 DNA reads TGTGCCAGCAGCTTACAGGGACGAAACAATGAGCAGTTCTTC.

CDR3 nucleotide sequence: TGTGCCAGCAGCCCGCAGATAGGCACAGATACGCAGTATTTT. It codes for CASSPQIGTDTQYF. The V gene is TRBV11-3, the J gene TRBJ2-3; D is unresolved. The CDR3 covers 14 residues. Germline assignment: CDR1 SGHNT and CDR2 YENEEA. Trimming cost V 5 bases and J 1 base, with 10 bases left between them.

The J gene is TRBJ1-5, the V gene TRBV6-5; D possibly corresponds to TRBD1 (5 bases). CDR3 size: 16 residues. V was trimmed by 0 bases and J by 3 bases, leaving 12 bases between them. The germline gives CDR1 MNHEY, CDR2 SVGAGI. The CDR3 sequence: CASSYSSPGNNQPQHF. In DNA, the CDR3 is TGTGCCAGCAGTTACTCGAGTCCAGGGAACAATCAGCCCCAGCATTTT.

The chain joins TRBV29-1 to TRBJ1-5, with D possibly TRBD1 on 6 matching bases. This CDR3 has 13 residues. Germline V CDR1 and CDR2: SQVTM, ANQGSEA. The ends were cut back, 3 bases at V and 9 bases at J, with 15 bases in the middle. The DNA of the CDR3 is TGCAGCGTTGACGTTGGGGGCAGGGGGCCCCAGCATTTT. Protein product: CSVDVGGRGPQHF. The variable domain in full, with the rest retrieved from reference TRBV29-1 and TRBJ1-5, is SAVISQKPSRDICQRGTSLTIQCQVDSQVTMMFWYRQQPGQSLTLIATANQGSEATYESGFVIDKFPISRPNLTFSTLTVSNMSPEDSSIYLCSVDVGGRGPQHFGDGTRLSIL.

The table lists this clone with a count of one. As DNA, the CDR3 is TGCGCCAGCAGATTGAAAGGGACAGGGGGGACTGAAGCTTTCTTT. Translated: CASRLKGTGGTEAFF. V is TRBV4-3 and J is TRBJ1-1, with 11 bases matching TRBD1. The V segment lost 6 bases and the J segment 5 bases; nucleotides outside the gene matches: 8. Germline loops: CDR1 LGHNA, CDR2 YSLEER. The CDR3 totals 15 residues.

The rearrangement joins TRBV15 to TRBJ1-5, with 9 bases that match TRBD1. The CDR3 has 15 residues. CDR1 is LNHNV, CDR2 YYDKDF, per germline (reference sequence). Germline trimming cut 4 bases from V and 4 bases from J; bases unmatched to any gene: 5. The CDR3 sequence: CATSTGTGLNQPQHF. DNA of the CDR3: TGTGCCACCAGCACCGGGACAGGGTTAAATCAGCCCCAGCATTTT.

With regard to this clone: An end of the junction differs from the germline gene, which may be a read error. The V and J genes are TRBV29-1 and TRBJ2-3; D perhaps matches TRBD2 (5 bases). The CDR3 contains 15 residues. The germline gives CDR1 SQVTM, CDR2 ANQGSEA. The CDR3 DNA reads as TGCAGCGTCGAAGAGAACCGGGGTAGCACAGATACGCAGTATTTT. Translated: CSVEENRGSTDTQYF.

The V and J genes are TRBV5-1 and TRBJ2-1; 9 bases are shared with TRBD2. After removal of 3 bases from V and 8 bases from J, the junction contained 9 bases not matched to a gene. CDR3 length equals 15 residues. Germline V lookup: CDR1 SGHRS, CDR2 YFSETQ. The CDR3 DNA reads as TGCGCCAGCAGCTCAATAGCGGGAGTGTCCGATGAGCAGTTCTTC. Amino acid sequence: CASSSIAGVSDEQFF.